This T cell receptor (beta chain) was retrieved from a study of blood T cell repertoires in COVID-19. Overall study context: COVID-19 samples from acute and convalescent phases originated in the United States, Italy and Spain.

Clinical history reported by participants formed the basis on which cohorts were assigned. Study processing details: Amplification of reference gene primers provided the estimated nucleated cell counts. Sequencing used immunoSEQ multiplex PCR; TCRdb keeps in-frame clones, though not all of them. V and J calls and clone size are copied from that table; D and trimming were computed from the DNA. Among roughly 250,000 clones, around 90% were seen once, and the ten largest hold just under 6.5%. The source is a woman between 25 and 40 years old with acute COVID-19. Sequencing was performed on PBMCs or T cells enriched from blood (not recorded which).

CDR3 DNA: TGCAGCGCTCCGACAGAAATTTCCTACAATGAGCAGTTCTTC. Protein product: CSAPTEISYNEQFF. V usage is TRBV29-1 and J usage is TRBJ2-1; the D gene is possibly TRBD1 (5 bases). This CDR3 has 14 residues. In germline, CDR1 is SQVTM, CDR2 ANQGSEA. V shed 7 bases and J shed 1 base, with 14 bases lying between them.